This TCR beta chain comes out of a study of blood T cells in healthy people across ages (dated by TCRdb to the mid-2010s). Some background on the complete study: Template switching captured roughly one uniquely barcoded TCR beta cDNA molecule per two T cells in model experiments. To track age-related changes in TCR beta repertoire diversity, the study relied on deep sequencing normalized with unique cDNA molecular identifiers. Donors were grouped into four age groups: young (average 16 years), middle-aged (39), aged (roughly 62) and long-lived (roughly 80). To avoid experimental bias, donors of different ages were spread randomly across the sequencing lanes. For two donors (one aged 18 to 29 and one aged 80 or older), the study analyzed two additional independent replicas of 1 million unique cDNA reads from the same blood draw.

The donors were roughly 39 Caucasian individuals from Russia, aged roughly 6 to 100 years, who were systemically healthy. Each donor gave ten milliliters of peripheral blood, drawn into EDTA-treated Vacutainer tubes. PBMCs were isolated by Ficoll-Paque density-gradient centrifugation, with at least 6 million obtained per sample. Total RNA, at least 6 micrograms per sample, was extracted from PBMCs with Trizol reagent. The percentages of naive CD45RAhigh/CD27high T cells were determined by flow cytometry on a PBMC aliquot from every donor. Library method: 5' RACE. Reads for this sample came from an Illumina HiSeq 2500. The second PCR ran for about 6 to 12 cycles and used a J-beta primer mix along with a sample-barcoded 5' primer. A unique molecular identifier was introduced onto each TCR beta cDNA molecule by a template-switch 5' adaptor carrying 12 random nucleotides. At least 2.5 million CDR3-containing paired-end reads were obtained from each sample. All of the RNA was converted into first-strand cDNA using the Mint cDNA synthesis kit, with a TRBC-specific oligonucleotide serving as the primer. All cDNA was treated with uracil-DNA glycosylase and then went through a first 18-cycle PCR with the universal primers M1SS and BC2_uni_R. The original methods were these. Each sample was normalized by randomly selecting 1 million high-quality reads, each carrying a distinct molecular identifier. Instead of being binned into consensus sequences, reads that shared molecular identifiers were thrown out. MiTCR, with a Q25 quality threshold and the strictest error-elimination algorithm, was used for CDR3 identification, clonotype clustering and error correction. Lower-bound total TCR beta diversity was estimated with a nonparametric unseen species model using Euler transformation. The raw public data were reprocessed by TCRdb itself: fastp quality trimming at Q25, MiXCR clonotype calling, in-frame beta chains only. Each CDR3 protein gets just one entry, which takes the most common genes and DNA from the rows behind it. The V and J calls, along with clone size, are taken from TCRdb and not from the paper's own processing. The table for this sample lists 700,000 to 900,000 distinct CDR3 sequences; about 55% of them were counted only once. The ten largest make up about 38% of the sample.

The CDR1 and CDR2 encoded by the germline V gene (reference sequence) are DFQATT and SNEGSKA. From the cysteine up to the phenylalanine, the CDR3 has a length of 13 residues. Only CDR3 DNA remains: 39 bases, in frame from the first base. V is trimmed back by 3 bases and J by 5 bases, and the junction contains 5 bases that no gene match accounts for. A remark on this clonotype: The antigen this receptor binds is unknown. No base-level quality is on record; no much larger clone is a single base apart.

The full study reports these points: Because profiling used bulk unsorted PBMCs, naive and antigen-experienced compartments could not be compared conclusively. Compared with the aged group, the long-lived group had more naive CD4+ T cells, fewer expanded clones and increased TCR diversity, a pattern suggesting age selection. As age increased, observed TCR beta diversity per million T cells dropped in a roughly linear way, and a significant reduction was already evident by age around 41. Because donor CMV infection status was unknown, age-related changes in expanded clonotypes were potentially confounded. Estimates of total diversity based on one million sequenced T cells were considered lower bounds and underestimates. Observed TCR beta diversity correlated strongly with the percentage of naive T cells measured by flow cytometry.

What was sequenced was blood. This receptor was obtained from a man older than 75 in good health. The chain joins TRBV20-1 to TRBJ2-7, with 9 bases aligning to TRBD2. The CDR3 here reads CSARVIAGDEQYF. The base sequence is TGCAGTGCTAGGGTAATAGCGGGAGACGAGCAGTACTTC.